This is a list of T cell receptor beta chains from one sample in a study of cytomegalovirus exposure and HLA in healthy donors. Using immunoSEQ multiplex PCR, the repertoire was profiled, and TCRdb retains in-frame clones only, with some absent. Of more than 200,000 clones listed, approximately 70% are singletons. The sequenced sample consisted of PBMCs. The receptors stem from a middle-aged man in good health and CMV-seropositive. CDR3s include the opening cysteine and the closing phenylalanine or tryptophan. A D gene is named only where the DNA matches it firmly. Rows give clone size only sometimes, using once, few, many, or a class for an expanded clone.

V	J	D	size	DNA	CDR3
TRBV9	TRBJ1-1	TRBD1	.	TGTGCCAGCAGCGTAGCAGGGGGCTCCACTGAAGCTTTCTTT	CASSVAGGSTEAFF
TRBV6-7	TRBJ1-6	TRBD1	.	TGTGCCAGCAGCCCGGGACAGATGCACTATAATTCACCCCTCCACTTT	CASSPGQMHYNSPLHF
TRBV6-1	TRBJ2-7	TRBD1	.	TGTGCCAGCAGTGAACGGGGACAGGGCGTCTACGAGCAGTACTTC	CASSERGQGVYEQYF
TRBV4-2	TRBJ1-2	.	.	TGTGCCAGCAGCCAAACCGGTGGGACTGGGAACACCTTC	CASSQTGGTGNTF
TRBV6-5	TRBJ2-3	TRBD2	.	TGTGCCAGCAGTCCTAGCGGGGAAAGCACAGATACGCAGTATTTT	CASSPSGESTDTQYF
TRBV5-1	TRBJ1-6	TRBD1	.	TGCGCCAGCAGCTCCACCCGACAGGGGAATTCACCCCTCCACTTT	CASSSTRQGNSPLHF
TRBV7-9	TRBJ2-3	.	once	TGTGCCAGCAGGGCCTATCCAACAGGGAGCACGCAGTATTTT	CASRAYPTGSTQYF
TRBV12-5	TRBJ2-3	.	.	TGTGCTAGTGGTTTAGGGACACGGGATAGCACAGATACGCAGTATTTT	CASGLGTRDSTDTQYF
TRBV5-6	TRBJ2-1	TRBD2	.	TGTGCCAGCAGCGGGACCAAGCGGGGGCGATACAATGAGCAGTTCTTC	CASSGTKRGRYNEQFF
TRBV15	TRBJ1-1	TRBD1	.	TGTGCCACCAGCGGAATGACAGGGCCGACGTCTGAAGCTTTCTTT	CATSGMTGPTSEAFF
TRBV7-2	TRBJ1-6	TRBD1	.	TGTGCCAGCAGAGGGACAGGGAGCTCCTATAATTCACCCCTCCACTTT	CASRGTGSSYNSPLHF
TRBV27	TRBJ2-1	TRBD2	.	TGTGCCAGCAGTCCCGGGACTAGCGGGGTAAATGAGCAGTTCTTC	CASSPGTSGVNEQFF
TRBV27	TRBJ2-3	.	few	TGTGCCAGCGCCAACAACGCTGCAGATACGCAGTATTTT	CASANNAADTQYF
TRBV6-1	TRBJ2-7	.	.	TGTGCCACCCGTCTTCCCGGGGGAGAGCAGTACTTC	CATRLPGGEQYF
TRBV28	TRBJ1-2	.	.	TGTGCCAGCATCCAGGGTAACTATGGCTACACCTTC	CASIQGNYGYTF
TRBV28	TRBJ1-5	.	.	TGTGCCAGCAGTTTAAGTATTGCGGGTCAGCCCCAGCATTTT	CASSLSIAGQPQHF
TRBV18	TRBJ1-1	TRBD1	.	TGTGCCAGCTCACCCCAGGGGGCCACTGAAGCTTTCTTT	CASSPQGATEAFF
TRBV5-1	TRBJ2-7	.	.	TGCGCCAGCAGCTTGGAAGCCAGGGGTGGCGACGAGCAGTACTTC	CASSLEARGGDEQYF
TRBV7-3	TRBJ1-1	TRBD1	.	TGTGCCAGCAGCTTAATTCCGGGACAGGTCGACGAAGCTTTCTTT	CASSLIPGQVDEAFF
TRBV6-1	TRBJ1-1	.	.	TGTGCCAGCCATGGGCGGGGATCGAACACTGAAGCTTTCTTT	CASHGRGSNTEAFF
TRBV7-9	TRBJ2-5	TRBD1	.	TGTGCCAGCAGCCAACCAGGGGGAGAGACCCAGTACTTC	CASSQPGGETQYF
TRBV5-1	TRBJ1-2	.	once	TGCGCCAGCAGCTGGGAAGCGGGCGGCTATGGCTACACCTTC	CASSWEAGGYGYTF
TRBV4-3	TRBJ1-4	.	.	TGCGCCAGCAGCCAAGAGTACGGGCAGGGTTTTGGCAAACTGTTTTTT	CASSQEYGQGFGKLFF
TRBV7-9	TRBJ2-2	.	.	TGTGCCAGCAGCTTAATTACTTCCACGGGGGAGCTGTTTTTT	CASSLITSTGELFF
TRBV19	TRBJ2-1	TRBD2	.	TGTGCCAGTAGGGAGCGGGGGGGCTCCTACAATGAGCAGTTCTTC	CASRERGGSYNEQFF
TRBV19	TRBJ1-1	TRBD1	.	TGTGCCAGTAGTACCCACAGGGGCCTCGACGCTGAAGCTTTCTTT	CASSTHRGLDAEAFF
TRBV6-5	TRBJ2-3	.	.	TGTGCCAGCAGTTCTCCTGGCACAGATACGCAGTATTTT	CASSSPGTDTQYF
TRBV2	TRBJ2-7	.	.	TGTGCCAGCAGTGAGAGCAGGGGTACGCGGGAGCAGTACTTC	CASSESRGTREQYF
TRBV28	TRBJ2-7	.	few	TGTGCCAGCAGTTTTCCGACACACAGCTACGAGCAGTACTTC	CASSFPTHSYEQYF
TRBV5-1	TRBJ2-7	TRBD1	.	TGCGCCAGCAGTGGGACAGGGACCTACGAGCAGTACTTC	CASSGTGTYEQYF
TRBV15	TRBJ1-1	.	.	TGTGCCACCAGCTTCGGCGGCACCGAGGGCCGGACCTTCTTT	CATSFGGTEGRTFF
TRBV6-5	TRBJ1-2	.	.	TGTGCCAGCAGTTTTACAGGACCAGGCTATGGCTACACCTTC	CASSFTGPGYGYTF
TRBV9	TRBJ2-1	.	.	TGTGCCAGCAGCAAAGAGGGGACAATTTACAATGAGCAGTTCTTC	CASSKEGTIYNEQFF
TRBV7-2	TRBJ2-2	TRBD1	.	TGTGCCAGCAGCCCAACAGGGGGCGCCGGCACCGGGGAGCTGTTTTTT	CASSPTGGAGTGELFF
TRBV7-9	TRBJ2-3	.	.	TGTGCCAGCAGCTCCTCGGGGGATTGGAAGACGCAGTATTTT	CASSSSGDWKTQYF
TRBV7-2	TRBJ2-7	.	few	TGTGCCAGCAGCTCCTTGCAGGGCTACGAGCAGTACTTC	CASSSLQGYEQYF
TRBV28	TRBJ2-7	TRBD2	.	TGTGCCAGCAGTTTGTACGGGGGGAGCTCCTACGAGCAGTACTTC	CASSLYGGSSYEQYF